This TCR beta chain was identified in a study of blood T cell repertoires in COVID-19. Study-wide context: Nucleic acid was either cDNA or gDNA, and it came from T cells, B-cell-depleted T cells, or PBMCs.

Patients of the Seattle cohort, enrolled during active infection, were followed longitudinally. V lost 5 bases and J 3 bases, leaving 17 bases between the germline ends. The CDR3 is 16 residues long. Per the germline V gene, CDR1 is MDHEN and CDR2 is SYDVKM. In the authors' workflow: The authors estimated nucleated cell counts from reference gene primer amplification. The assay was immunoSEQ multiplex PCR, and TCRdb's table has in-frame clones only and misses some. V, J and clone size derive from that table, while D and trimming were established from the DNA sequence. The sample holds fewer than 250,000 clones, roughly 87% seen once.

The specimen was peripheral blood. The chain has TRBV28 and TRBJ1-5; D is possibly TRBD1 (6 bases). This sequence originates from a woman aged 55-70 years with COVID-19, enrolled during active disease. The CDR3 DNA follows: TGTGCCAGCAGTCCCCATCGGGGGGGGGCCAATCAGCCCCAGCATTTT. Protein sequence: CASSPHRGGANQPQHF.